This passage covers 30 T cell receptor beta chains from one sample sequenced in a study of identical twins. Each CDR3 protein is one row after TCRdb ran MiXCR on the 5' RACE reads. Among a few hundred thousand distinct CDR3 sequences listed, 9.6% were seen once. These sequences were also reported in another study, on yellow fever vaccine responses in identical twins.

Input material: PBMCs. These receptors originate from a woman under 30 in good health.

The rearrangement uses TRBV11-1 and TRBJ2-1, with D perhaps TRBD2 (5 bases). Germline CDR1 and CDR2: SGHAT and FQDESV (reference sequence). Trimming cost V 7 bases and J 0 bases, with 22 bases left between them. The CDR3 is made up of 18 amino acids. The CDR3 region is CASTPGLGAVSSYNEQFF. The CDR3 DNA follows: TGTGCCAGCACCCCAGGTTTAGGAGCGGTAAGCTCCTACAATGAGCAGTTCTTC. Full variable domain (remainder filled in from reference TRBV11-1 and TRBJ2-1): EAEVAQSPRYKITEKSQAVAFWCDPISGHATLYWYRQILGQGPELLVQFQDESVVDDSQLPKDRFSAERLKGVDSTLKIQPAELGDSAMYLCASTPGLGAVSSYNEQFFGPGTRLTVL.

This clonotype has more than one count but fewer than ten. DNA for the CDR3: TGCAGTGCTAGGGTATCCGGCACAGATACGCAGTATTTT. As protein: CSARVSGTDTQYF. The chain carries TRBV20-1 and TRBJ2-3; D call uncertain. This CDR3 contains 13 residues. Per germline, CDR1 DFQATT and CDR2 SNEGSKA (reference sequence). The ends were cut back, 3 bases at V and 1 base at J, with 8 bases in the middle.

The chain joins TRBV19 to TRBJ2-7; D is perhaps TRBD2 (5 bases). The germline V and J ends were trimmed by 6 bases and 6 bases, with 15 bases remaining between them. CDR3 length: 13 residues. Germline V gene sequence: CDR1 LNHDA, CDR2 SQIVND (reference sequence). CDR3 loop: CASRSTGWGEQYF. The DNA of the CDR3 is TGTGCCAGTAGATCGACGGGGTGGGGCGAGCAGTACTTC.

This clonotype was picked up a small number of times. The chain is built from TRBV6-1 and TRBJ2-7, with D possibly being TRBD2 (6 bases). Trimming shortened V by 8 bases and J by 0 bases, and 14 bases separated the two germline ends. Germline lookup yields CDR1 MNHNS and CDR2 SASEGT. The CDR3 runs 14 residues. The CDR3 spells CASGGRSSSYEQYF. CDR3 bases: TGTGCCAGCGGAGGGCGGTCGAGCTCCTACGAGCAGTACTTC.

This clonotype has ten or more counts. The V and J genes are TRBV28 and TRBJ2-5; 9 bases align to TRBD1. The CDR3 is 16 residues long. Per germline, CDR1 MDHEN and CDR2 SYDVKM. V trimming: 6 bases; J trimming: 5 bases; junction bases outside the gene matches: 13. The CDR3 reads CASSREGQGNGETQYF. The DNA of the CDR3 is TGTGCCAGCAGCCGAGAAGGACAGGGGAACGGGGAGACCCAGTACTTC.

In this sample, this clonotype turned up a few times. The gene calls are TRBV7-2 and TRBJ1-1; a weak D match, TRBD1 (6 bases). Trimming took off 1 base at V and 4 bases at J, with 10 bases between the two ends. The CDR3 has 14 residues. Germline values: CDR1 SGHTA, CDR2 FQGNSA. CDR3 bases: TGTGCCAGCAGCTTAGTACAGGGAACCACTGAAGCTTTCTTT. Its translation: CASSLVQGTTEAFF.

This clonotype was observed at least ten times. The V gene is TRBV6-1, the J gene TRBJ2-6; D is uncertain. Trimming took off 2 bases at V and 0 bases at J, with 5 bases between the two ends. From germline, CDR1 is MNHNS and CDR2 SASEGT. The CDR3 extends over 15 amino acids. CDR3 protein: CASSESNSGANVLTF. The CDR3 bases are TGTGCCAGCAGTGAAAGCAACTCTGGGGCCAACGTCCTGACTTTC.

This clonotype showed up just a few times. One end of the junction fails to match germline, which may point to a read error. The rearrangement joins TRBV7-2 to TRBJ2-6, with TRBD2 matching over 7 bases. The CDR3 spans 16 residues. CDR1 is SGHTA, CDR2 FQGNSA, per germline. For the CDR3, the DNA is TGTGCCAGCAGCCCGGGGAGGGGAGTTGGGACCAACGTCCTGACTTTC. It translates to CASSPGRGVGTNVLTF.

This chain uses TRBV20-1 with TRBJ2-7, with 7 bases aligning to TRBD1. The CDR3 contains 13 residues. The trim removed 1 base at V and 3 bases at J, leaving 3 bases unmatched. CDR1 is DFQATT, CDR2 SNEGSKA, per germline (reference sequence). The CDR3 nucleotides read TGCAGTGCTAGAGGACAGGGACACTACGAGCAGTACTTC. Residues: CSARGQGHYEQYF.

The sample holds a few counts of this clonotype. This chain links TRBV11-2 with TRBJ2-5, with unresolved D. Germline CDR1 SGHAT, CDR2 FQNNGV. The CDR3 spans 16 residues. Trimming stripped 5 bases from V and 4 bases from J, with 20 bases between. The CDR3 loop is CASSNRTPPVGETQYF. DNA for the CDR3: TGTGCCAGCAGCAACCGGACCCCTCCGGTCGGAGAGACCCAGTACTTC. Full variable domain (outside the CDR3, taken from reference TRBV11-2 and TRBJ2-5): EAGVAQSPRYKIIEKRQSVAFWCNPISGHATLYWYQQILGQGPKLLIQFQNNGVVDDSQLPKDRFSAERLKGVDSTLKIQPAKLEDSAVYLCASSNRTPPVGETQYFGPGTRLLVL.

The chain links TRBV12-3 or TRBV12-4 to TRBJ1-1; D may be TRBD1 (5 bases). The ends were cut back, 5 bases at V and 4 bases at J, with 14 bases in the middle. The CDR3 runs to 14 residues. The CDR3 here is CASSRSGGGTEAFF. CDR3 nucleotide sequence: TGTGCCAGCAGTCGCTCGGGGGGGGGCACTGAAGCTTTCTTT.

This clonotype was counted between two and nine times. V usage is TRBV9 and J usage is TRBJ2-2; 7 bases line up with TRBD1. There are 15 residues in the CDR3. Germline values: CDR1 SGDLS, CDR2 YYNGEE. The V gene end was trimmed by 3 bases and the J gene end by 5 bases; junction bases not matched to a gene: 7. The CDR3 spells CASSATIQGTGELFF. The CDR3 region has the DNA TGTGCCAGCAGCGCAACTATACAGGGGACCGGGGAGCTGTTTTTT.

The rearrangement links TRBV20-1 to TRBJ2-2; weak D call: TRBD1 (6 bases). The CDR3 has 14 residues. Germline loops: CDR1 DFQATT, CDR2 SNEGSKA (reference sequence). Trimming removed 5 bases from V and 4 bases from J, with 14 bases in between. CDR3 residues: CSALGQFSTGELFF. The CDR3 nucleotides are TGCAGTGCTCTGGGACAATTTTCCACCGGGGAGCTGTTTTTT.

At least ten counts were recorded for this clonotype. V usage is TRBV20-1 and J usage is TRBJ1-1; 7 bases fit TRBD1. The CDR3 is 12 amino acids. Trimming cost V 6 bases and J 1 base; bases outside gene matches: 2. Germline-derived CDR1 and CDR2 are DFQATT and SNEGSKA (reference sequence). CDR3 amino acids: CSARTGNTEAFF. CDR3 nucleotide sequence: TGCAGTGCGAGGACAGGGAACACTGAAGCTTTCTTT.

The table lists this clonotype with many counts. The rearrangement joins TRBV7-2 to TRBJ2-1; the D gene is possibly TRBD1 (6 bases). Between the trimmed V and J ends, which lost 1 base and 1 base, there was a span of 8 bases. The germline gives CDR1 SGHTA, CDR2 FQGNSA. The CDR3 runs 15 residues. The CDR3 loop reads CASSLGRGSYNEQFF. The DNA for the CDR3 is TGTGCCAGCAGCTTAGGCAGGGGTTCCTACAATGAGCAGTTCTTC.

This clonotype was counted many times. The chain uses TRBV10-3 and TRBJ2-2; D might be TRBD2 (5 bases). The CDR3 loop spans 14 amino acids. The ends were cut back, 7 bases at V and 1 base at J, with 10 bases in the middle. Germline-derived CDR1 and CDR2 are ENHRY and SYGVKD. Written as DNA, the CDR3 is TGTGCCATCACGACCGGGATGAACACCGGGGAGCTGTTTTTT. The encoded protein is CAITTGMNTGELFF.

The chain combines TRBV29-1 with TRBJ2-7, with 8 bases identical to TRBD1. This CDR3 is built from 13 residues. Trimming took 1 base from V and 3 from J; bases not matched to a gene: 2. The germline gives CDR1 SQVTM, CDR2 ANQGSEA. The CDR3 is CSVEGTGYYEQYF. Here the CDR3 DNA reads TGCAGCGTTGAAGGGACAGGGTACTACGAGCAGTACTTC.

This clonotype was counted between two and nine times. V and J are TRBV6-5 and TRBJ1-1, with a possible D match to TRBD1 (6 bases). V was clipped by 6 bases and J by 3 bases, with 17 bases between them. The V gene's germline CDR1 is MNHEY and CDR2 SVGAGI. The CDR3 runs 15 residues. The CDR3 loop is CASRYTGSGYTEAFF. The CDR3 DNA sequence: TGTGCCAGCAGGTACACAGGGTCTGGGTACACTGAAGCTTTCTTT.

This clonotype was seen a handful of times. The rearrangement links TRBV25-1 to TRBJ2-6, with a tentative D call TRBD2 (5 bases). The germline V and J ends were trimmed by 8 bases and 4 bases, with 12 bases remaining between them. This CDR3 spans 14 amino acids. CDR1 is MGHDK and CDR2 is SYGVNS in the germline V gene. The CDR3 DNA reads TGTGCCAGCCTCGGGGAGCTCGGGGCCAACGTCCTGACTTTC. Translated, it gives CASLGELGANVLTF.

In its sample, this clonotype was seen a few times. The chain uses TRBV6-2 or TRBV6-3 and TRBJ1-2; TRBD1 matches at 9 bases. CDR1 and CDR2 (germline): MNHEY, SVGEGT. CDR3 length: 15 residues. Trimming at V came to 7 bases and at J to 7 bases, leaving 13 bases not matched to a gene. The chain's CDR3 is CASTYAGQGGRGYTF. The CDR3 coding sequence is TGTGCCAGCACCTATGCGGGACAGGGAGGCCGTGGCTACACCTTC.

This chain joins TRBV20-1 and TRBJ2-3; D call uncertain. Trimming pared 3 bases from V and 3 bases from J, leaving 13 bases between. Looked up from germline, CDR1 is DFQATT and CDR2 is SNEGSKA (reference sequence). This CDR3 has 14 amino acids. The CDR3 nucleotides are TGCAGTGCTAGTGATACCGTGAGGACAGATACGCAGTATTTT. It encodes CSASDTVRTDTQYF.

This clonotype came up many times. The chain employs TRBV20-1 and TRBJ2-4; perhaps TRBD2 as D (5 bases). The ends were cut back, 0 bases at V and 9 bases at J, with 15 bases in the middle. The CDR3 extends over 14 amino acids. Germline V gene lookup returns CDR1 DFQATT and CDR2 SNEGSKA (reference sequence). Here the CDR3 reads CSARDDNPRGIQYF. The CDR3 DNA sequence: TGCAGTGCTAGAGATGACAACCCCCGGGGCATTCAGTACTTC.

This clonotype was detected many times. This sequence joins TRBV12-3 or TRBV12-4 and TRBJ2-3, with D tentatively TRBD2 (6 bases). V was shortened by 3 bases and J by 0 bases, with 10 bases between the two germline ends. This CDR3 is built from 15 residues. The CDR3 nucleotides read TGTGCCAGCAGTTTGTGGGGGACTAGCACAGATACGCAGTATTTT. Translated, it gives CASSLWGTSTDTQYF.

A word on this clonotype: The junction differs from germline at one of its ends, possibly a read error. This chain joins TRBV27 and TRBJ2-7, with 7 nucleotides matching TRBD1. This CDR3 has 13 amino acids. Germline lookup yields CDR1 MNHEY and CDR2 SMNVEV (reference sequence). Here the CDR3 reads CASSLSGTAGRHF. The CDR3 DNA reads TGTGCCAGCAGTTTATCCGGGACAGCCGGTCGGCACTTC.

The rearrangement links TRBV5-1 to TRBJ2-5, with TRBD2 matching over 9 bases. The CDR3 has 15 amino acids. The V and J ends lost 4 bases and 2 bases, in that order; junction bases with no gene match: 6. Germline CDR1 and CDR2: SGHRS and YFSETQ. CDR3 region: CASSHAGGGQETQYF. The CDR3 DNA is TGCGCCAGCAGCCACGCGGGGGGGGGACAAGAGACCCAGTACTTC.

As for this clonotype: This could be a read error, since a much larger clone is one nucleotide away. Here the CDR3 reads CASSSDSAHEQYF. CDR3 nucleotide sequence: TGTGCCAGCAGCTCAGACAGCGCACATGAGCAGTACTTC. The chain has TRBV11-2 and TRBJ2-7; D may be TRBD1 (5 bases). The CDR3 length is 13 residues. Germline V CDR1 and CDR2: SGHAT, FQNNGV. The V end was cut by 4 bases, the J end by 7 bases, with 14 bases between. Using reference TRBV11-2 and TRBJ2-7 for the parts outside the CDR3, the full variable domain is EAGVAQSPRYKIIEKRQSVAFWCNPISGHATLYWYQQILGQGPKLLIQFQNNGVVDDSQLPKDRFSAERLKGVDSTLKIQPAKLEDSAVYLCASSSDSAHEQYFGPGTRLTVT.

This clonotype was found many times. This chain uses TRBV7-9 with TRBJ2-7; D may match TRBD1 or TRBD2 (5 bases each). Germline V CDR1 and CDR2: SEHNR, FQNEAQ (reference sequence). V shed 4 bases and J shed 3 bases, with 13 bases lying between them. This CDR3 has 14 amino acids. The CDR3 loop reads CASSYTGASYEQYF. In DNA, the CDR3 is TGTGCCAGCAGCTACACCGGGGCAAGCTACGAGCAGTACTTC.

This clonotype turned up a few times. The rearrangement joins TRBV6-2 or TRBV6-3 to TRBJ2-7; 8 positions agree with TRBD1. This CDR3 is built from 16 residues. CDR1 is MNHEY, CDR2 SVGEGT, per germline. V was clipped by 2 bases and J by 2 bases; unmatched bases: 8. This chain's CDR3 is CASSYADRVRPYEQYF. For the CDR3, the DNA is TGTGCCAGCAGTTACGCGGACAGGGTGAGGCCCTACGAGCAGTACTTC.

Worth noting for this clonotype: This may be a read error, as it is one base from a much larger clone. This chain links TRBV12-3 or TRBV12-4 with TRBJ2-7, with D maybe TRBD2 (5 bases). This CDR3 contains 14 residues. DNA of the CDR3: TGTGTCAGCAGTTCAAGAGGGAACTCCTACGAGCAGTACTTC. Residues: CVSSSRGNSYEQYF.

This clonotype was observed a handful of times. The chain has TRBV20-1 and TRBJ2-5, with TRBD2 matching over 8 bases. From germline, CDR1 is DFQATT and CDR2 SNEGSKA (reference sequence). V shed 6 bases and J 5 bases; nucleotides not matched to a gene: 17. This CDR3 has 16 residues. CDR3: CSALPPLRGAGETQYF. The DNA for the CDR3 is TGCAGTGCCCTCCCTCCCTTGCGGGGGGCCGGGGAGACCCAGTACTTC.